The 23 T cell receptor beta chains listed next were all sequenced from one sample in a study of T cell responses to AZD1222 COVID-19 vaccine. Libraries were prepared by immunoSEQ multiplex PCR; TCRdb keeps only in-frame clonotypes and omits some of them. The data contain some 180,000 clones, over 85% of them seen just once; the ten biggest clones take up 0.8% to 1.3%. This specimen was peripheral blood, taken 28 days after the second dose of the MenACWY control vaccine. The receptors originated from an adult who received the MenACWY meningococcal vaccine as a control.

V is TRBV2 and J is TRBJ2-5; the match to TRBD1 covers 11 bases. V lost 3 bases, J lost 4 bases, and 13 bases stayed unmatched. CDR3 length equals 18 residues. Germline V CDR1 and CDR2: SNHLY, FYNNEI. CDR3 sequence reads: CASSEFGTGGVYGETQYF. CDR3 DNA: TGTGCCAGCAGTGAGTTTGGGACAGGGGGTGTATACGGAGAGACCCAGTACTTC.

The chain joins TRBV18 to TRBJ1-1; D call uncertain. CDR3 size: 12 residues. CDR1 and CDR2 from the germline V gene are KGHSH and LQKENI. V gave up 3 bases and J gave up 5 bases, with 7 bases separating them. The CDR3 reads CASSPRRTEAFF. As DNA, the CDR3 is TGTGCCAGCTCACCCCGTCGGACTGAAGCTTTCTTT.

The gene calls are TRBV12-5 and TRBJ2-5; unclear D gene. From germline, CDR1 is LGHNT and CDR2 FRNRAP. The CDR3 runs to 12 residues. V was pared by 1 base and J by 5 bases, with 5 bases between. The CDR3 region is CASGLGAETQYF. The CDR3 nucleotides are TGTGCTAGTGGTTTGGGGGCGGAGACCCAGTACTTC.

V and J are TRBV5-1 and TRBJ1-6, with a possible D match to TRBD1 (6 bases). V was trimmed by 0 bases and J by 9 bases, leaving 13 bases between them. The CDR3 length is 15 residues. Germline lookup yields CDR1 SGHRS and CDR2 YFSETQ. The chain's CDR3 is CASSLGRQGSSPLHF. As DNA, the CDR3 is TGCGCCAGCAGCTTGGGAAGGCAGGGGAGTTCACCCCTCCACTTT.

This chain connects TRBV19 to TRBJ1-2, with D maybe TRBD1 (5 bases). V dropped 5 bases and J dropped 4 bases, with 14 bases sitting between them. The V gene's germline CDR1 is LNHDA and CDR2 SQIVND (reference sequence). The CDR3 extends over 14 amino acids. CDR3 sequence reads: CASSPTGFGYGYTF. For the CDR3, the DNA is TGTGCCAGTAGTCCTACAGGTTTCGGCTATGGCTACACCTTC.

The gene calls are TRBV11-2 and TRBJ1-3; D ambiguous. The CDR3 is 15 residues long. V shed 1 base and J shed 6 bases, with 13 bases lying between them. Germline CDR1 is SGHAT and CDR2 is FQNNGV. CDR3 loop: CASSLVEYRLNTIYF. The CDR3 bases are TGTGCCAGCAGCTTAGTAGAATACAGATTAAACACCATATATTTT.

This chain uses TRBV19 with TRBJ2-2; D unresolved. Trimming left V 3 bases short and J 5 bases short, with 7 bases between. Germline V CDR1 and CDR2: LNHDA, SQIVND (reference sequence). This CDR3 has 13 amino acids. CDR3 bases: TGTGCCAGTAGTATTGGCGGAACCGGGGAGCTGTTTTTT. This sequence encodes CASSIGGTGELFF. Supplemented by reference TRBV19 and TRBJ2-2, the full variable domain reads DGGITQSPKYLFRKEGQNVTLSCEQNLNHDAMYWYRQDPGQGLRLIYYSQIVNDFQKGDIAEGYSVSREKKESFPLTVTSAQKNPTAFYLCASSIGGTGELFFGEGSRLTVL.

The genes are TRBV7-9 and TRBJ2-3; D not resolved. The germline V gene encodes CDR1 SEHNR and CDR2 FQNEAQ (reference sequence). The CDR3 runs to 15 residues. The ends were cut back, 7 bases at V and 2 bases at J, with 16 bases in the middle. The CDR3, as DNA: TGTGCCAGCACCCCGGTAGCTTCTTCCACAGATACGCAGTATTTT. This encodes CASTPVASSTDTQYF.

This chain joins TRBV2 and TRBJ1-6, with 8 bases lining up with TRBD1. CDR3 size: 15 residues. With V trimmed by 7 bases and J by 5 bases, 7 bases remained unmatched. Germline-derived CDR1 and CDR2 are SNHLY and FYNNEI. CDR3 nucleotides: TGTGCCAGCACTGGGACAGGATTTCATAATTCACCCCTCCACTTT. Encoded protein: CASTGTGFHNSPLHF.

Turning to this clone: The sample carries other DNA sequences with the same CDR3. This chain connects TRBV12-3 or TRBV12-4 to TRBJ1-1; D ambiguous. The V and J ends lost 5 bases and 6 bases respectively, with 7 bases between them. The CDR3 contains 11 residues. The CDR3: CASSLGSEAFF. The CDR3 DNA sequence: TGTGCCAGCAGTCTCGGCTCTGAAGCTTTCTTT.

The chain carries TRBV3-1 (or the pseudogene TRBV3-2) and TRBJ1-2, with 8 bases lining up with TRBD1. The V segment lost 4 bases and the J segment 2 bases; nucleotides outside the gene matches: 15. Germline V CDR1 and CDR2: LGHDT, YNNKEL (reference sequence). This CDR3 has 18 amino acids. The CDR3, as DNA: TGTGCCAGCAGCCGAGGGGCAGGGGGCGTGGGGGTGAACTATGGCTACACCTTC. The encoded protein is CASSRGAGGVGVNYGYTF.

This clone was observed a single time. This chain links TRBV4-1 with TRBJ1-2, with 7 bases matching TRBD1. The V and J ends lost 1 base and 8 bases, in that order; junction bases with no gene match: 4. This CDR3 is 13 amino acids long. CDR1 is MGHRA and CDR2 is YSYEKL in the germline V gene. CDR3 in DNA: TGCGCCAGCAGCCAAGGAGGGGGCGGCGGCTACACCTTC. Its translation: CASSQGGGGGYTF.

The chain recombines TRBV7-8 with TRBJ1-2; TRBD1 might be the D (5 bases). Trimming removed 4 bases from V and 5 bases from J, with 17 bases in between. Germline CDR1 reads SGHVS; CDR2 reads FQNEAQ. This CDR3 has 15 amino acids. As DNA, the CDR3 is TGTGCCAGCAGCTCCTCCGGGACGGGTCCTTATGGCTACACCTTC. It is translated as CASSSSGTGPYGYTF.

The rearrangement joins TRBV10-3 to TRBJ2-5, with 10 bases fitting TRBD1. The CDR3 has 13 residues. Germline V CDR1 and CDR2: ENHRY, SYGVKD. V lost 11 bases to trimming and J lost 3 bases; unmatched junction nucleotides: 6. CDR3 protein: CAAAGTGEETQYF. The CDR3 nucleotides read TGTGCCGCCGCGGGGACAGGGGAAGAGACCCAGTACTTC.

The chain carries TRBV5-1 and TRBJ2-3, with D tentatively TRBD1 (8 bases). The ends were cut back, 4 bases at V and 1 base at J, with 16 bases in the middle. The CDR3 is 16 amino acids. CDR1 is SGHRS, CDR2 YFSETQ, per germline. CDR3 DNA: TGCGCCAGCAGCCTGGGCGGGGGACAGGGCACAGATACGCAGTATTTT. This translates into CASSLGGGQGTDTQYF. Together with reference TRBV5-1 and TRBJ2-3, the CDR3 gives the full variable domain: KAGVTQTPRYLIKTRGQQVTLSCSPISGHRSVSWYQQTPGQGLQFLFEYFSETQRNKGNFPGRFSGRQFSNSRSEMNVSTLELGDSALYLCASSLGGGQGTDTQYFGPGTRLTVL.

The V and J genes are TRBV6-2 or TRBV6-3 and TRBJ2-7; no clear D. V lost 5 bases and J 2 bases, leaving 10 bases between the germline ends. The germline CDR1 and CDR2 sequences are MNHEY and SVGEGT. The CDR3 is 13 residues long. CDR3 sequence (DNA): TGTGCCAGCAGTCGGCTCAGCGCCTACGAGCAGTACTTC. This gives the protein CASSRLSAYEQYF.

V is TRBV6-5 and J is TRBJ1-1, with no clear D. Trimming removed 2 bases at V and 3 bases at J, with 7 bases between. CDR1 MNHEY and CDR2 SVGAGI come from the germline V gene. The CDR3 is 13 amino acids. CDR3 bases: TGTGCCAGCAGTTACGACGGCCACACTGAAGCTTTCTTT. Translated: CASSYDGHTEAFF.

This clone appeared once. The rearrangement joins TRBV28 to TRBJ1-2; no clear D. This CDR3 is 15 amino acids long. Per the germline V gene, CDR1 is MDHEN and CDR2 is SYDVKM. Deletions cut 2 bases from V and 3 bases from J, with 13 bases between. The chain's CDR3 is CASSLLSGRHYGYTF. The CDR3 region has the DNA TGTGCCAGCAGTTTACTCTCGGGAAGACACTATGGCTACACCTTC.

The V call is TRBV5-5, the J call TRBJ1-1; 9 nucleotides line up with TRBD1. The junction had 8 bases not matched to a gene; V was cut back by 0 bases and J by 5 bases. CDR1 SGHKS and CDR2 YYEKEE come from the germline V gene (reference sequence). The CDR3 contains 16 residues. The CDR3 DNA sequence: TGTGCCAGCAGCTTGGATGGACAGGGGTTAAAAACTGAAGCTTTCTTT. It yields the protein CASSLDGQGLKTEAFF. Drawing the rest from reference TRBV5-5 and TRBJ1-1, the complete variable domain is DAGVTQSPTHLIKTRGQQVTLRCSPISGHKSVSWYQQVLGQGPQFIFQYYEKEERGRGNFPDRFSARQFPNYSSELNVNALLLGDSALYLCASSLDGQGLKTEAFFGQGTRLTVV.

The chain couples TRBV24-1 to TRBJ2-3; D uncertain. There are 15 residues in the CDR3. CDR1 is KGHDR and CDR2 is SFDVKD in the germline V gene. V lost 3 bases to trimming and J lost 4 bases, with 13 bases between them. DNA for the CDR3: TGTGCCACCAGTGATCCCACCACTCCGGCAGATACGCAGTATTTT. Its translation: CATSDPTTPADTQYF.

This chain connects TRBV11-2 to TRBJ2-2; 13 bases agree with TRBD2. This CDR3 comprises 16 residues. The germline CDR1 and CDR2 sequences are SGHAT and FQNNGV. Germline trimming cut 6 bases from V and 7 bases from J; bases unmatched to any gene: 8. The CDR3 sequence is CASREGLAGPHGELFF. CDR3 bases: TGTGCCAGCAGAGAGGGACTAGCGGGGCCCCACGGGGAGCTGTTTTTT.

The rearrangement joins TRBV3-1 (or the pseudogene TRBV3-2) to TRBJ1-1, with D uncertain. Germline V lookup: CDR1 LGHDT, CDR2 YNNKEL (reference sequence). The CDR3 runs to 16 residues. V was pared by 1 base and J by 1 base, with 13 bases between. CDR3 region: CASSQGNGIRNTEAFF. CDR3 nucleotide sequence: TGTGCCAGCAGCCAAGGAAATGGAATCCGGAACACTGAAGCTTTCTTT.

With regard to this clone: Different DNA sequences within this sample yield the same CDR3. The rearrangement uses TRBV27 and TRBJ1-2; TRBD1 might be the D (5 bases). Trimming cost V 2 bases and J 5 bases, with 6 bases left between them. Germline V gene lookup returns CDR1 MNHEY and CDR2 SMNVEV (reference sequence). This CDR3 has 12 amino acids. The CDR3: CASSLKGYGYTF. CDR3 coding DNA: TGTGCCAGCAGTTTAAAGGGGTATGGCTACACCTTC.